These 27 T cell receptor beta chains were all obtained from the same sample, sequenced in a study of T cells in Graves' hyperthyroidism and ophthalmopathy. It was RNA transcripts that yielded the amplified TCR beta CDR3 regions. Primed by the HTBI set, a first-round RT-PCR was run on the TCR CDR3. MiXCR, applied by TCRdb to the multiplex PCR reads, yields one record per CDR3 protein. The sample yields about 690,000 distinct CDR3 sequences, 15% to 20% seen once. The sequenced material came from blood. Every receptor here comes from a man in his forties or fifties with Graves' hyperthyroidism.

This clonotype has at least ten counts. This rearrangement joins TRBV7-8 to TRBJ1-4, with D possibly being TRBD1 (6 bases). With 2 bases removed from V and 5 bases from J, the gap between germline ends came to 12 bases. The CDR3 consists of 15 residues. Germline CDR1 SGHVS, CDR2 FQNEAQ. The CDR3 here is CASSLPGGSNEKLFF. CDR3 nucleotide sequence: TGTGCCAGCAGCTTACCGGGGGGCTCAAATGAAAAACTGTTTTTT.

The table lists this clonotype with many counts. This chain connects TRBV7-9 to TRBJ1-1; D is undetermined. Germline loops: CDR1 SEHNR, CDR2 FQNEAQ (reference sequence). Trimming cost V 3 bases and J 0 bases, with 14 bases left between them. This CDR3 has 16 amino acids. The DNA for the CDR3 is TGTGCCAGCAGCTTGGAGTATGGGGAATTGAACACTGAAGCTTTCTTT. Protein product: CASSLEYGELNTEAFF. The whole variable domain, filled in from reference TRBV7-9 and TRBJ1-1, reads DTGVSQNPRHKITKRGQNVTFRCDPISEHNRLYWYRQTLGQGPEFLTYFQNEAQLEKSRLLSDRFSAERPKGSFSTLEIQRTEQGDSAMYLCASSLEYGELNTEAFFGQGTRLTVV.

The sample holds many counts of this clonotype. This sequence joins TRBV11-3 and TRBJ2-1, with TRBD1 matching over 8 bases. This CDR3 is built from 12 residues. Germline V gene sequence: CDR1 SGHNT, CDR2 YENEEA. After removal of 4 bases from V and 9 bases from J, the junction contained 2 bases not matched to a gene. CDR3 protein: CASSYDRGEQFF. DNA of the CDR3: TGTGCCAGCAGCTACGACAGGGGTGAGCAGTTCTTC.

Details on this clonotype: One end of the junction is discordant with germline, which a read error may explain. The gene calls are TRBV5-1 and TRBJ1-2; D possibly corresponds to TRBD1 (5 bases). The CDR3 totals 14 residues. Germline V lookup: CDR1 SGHRS, CDR2 YFSETQ. The CDR3 spells CASSHTNRNYGHTF. CDR3 sequence (DNA): TGCGCCAGCAGCCACACCAACAGGAACTATGGCCACACCTTC.

Many counts were recorded for this clonotype. The V and J genes are TRBV12-3 or TRBV12-4 and TRBJ2-1; D is ambiguous. Between the trimmed V and J ends, which lost 6 bases and 9 bases, there was a span of 18 bases. CDR3 length: 14 amino acids. The CDR3 is CASRRALPYGEQFF. The DNA of the CDR3 is TGTGCCAGCAGAAGGGCTCTACCCTACGGTGAGCAGTTCTTC.

This clonotype was counted a few times. The chain links TRBV7-6 to TRBJ2-6; 12 bases align to TRBD1. The trim removed 0 bases at V and 4 bases at J, leaving 7 bases unmatched. Germline V gene data show CDR1 as SGHVS and CDR2 as FNYEAQ. The CDR3 sequence is 19 residues long. The CDR3 nucleotides are TGTGCCAGCAGCTTAGCGCCGGGACAGGGGGCGCCCGGGGCCAACGTCCTGACTTTC. Translating gives CASSLAPGQGAPGANVLTF.

Many counts were recorded for this clonotype. The chain recombines TRBV20-1 with TRBJ1-2, with TRBD1 matching over 7 bases. Germline V CDR1 and CDR2: DFQATT, SNEGSKA (reference sequence). Trimming at V came to 3 bases and at J to 8 bases, leaving 6 bases not matched to a gene. CDR3 length: 12 residues. The CDR3 region has the DNA TGCAGTGCTAGGGAGGGGGCGAAGGGCTACACCTTC. It is translated as CSAREGAKGYTF.

The chain uses TRBV9 and TRBJ2-7; 10 bases map to TRBD2. The germline V gene has CDR1 SGDLS and CDR2 YYNGEE. This CDR3 has 15 residues. V lost 4 bases and J lost 0; bases outside the gene matches: 4. Here the CDR3 DNA reads TGTGCCAGCAGCCCCCTAGCGGGAGTCTCCTACGAGCAGTACTTC. Its protein is CASSPLAGVSYEQYF.

Ten or more counts support this clonotype. The genes are TRBV9 and TRBJ2-1; D is possibly TRBD2 (5 bases). V was clipped by 3 bases and J by 0 bases, with 10 bases between them. Germline lookup yields CDR1 SGDLS and CDR2 YYNGEE. This CDR3 spans 15 amino acids. In DNA, the CDR3 is TGTGCCAGCAGCGCCGGGGATTCCTCCTACAATGAGCAGTTCTTC. Translation gives CASSAGDSSYNEQFF.

The chain carries TRBV7-9 and TRBJ2-1, with a possible D match to TRBD2 (5 bases). The ends were cut back, 4 bases at V and 5 bases at J, with 15 bases in the middle. This CDR3 has 15 amino acids. Germline loops: CDR1 SEHNR, CDR2 FQNEAQ (reference sequence). The CDR3 region has the DNA TGTGCCAGCAGCTCCCCGGGGAGTCTCGACAATGAGCAGTTCTTC. It yields the protein CASSSPGSLDNEQFF.

This clonotype was seen at least ten times. The V and J genes are TRBV18 and TRBJ1-5; maybe TRBD1 (5 bases). V lost 4 bases and J lost 4, with 11 bases in between. Germline V CDR1 and CDR2: KGHSH, LQKENI. The CDR3 extends over 14 amino acids. CDR3: CASSLGTANQPQHF. In DNA form, the CDR3 reads TGTGCCAGCTCACTCGGGACGGCTAATCAGCCCCAGCATTTT.

This clonotype has a count of ten or more. The V and J genes are TRBV10-2 and TRBJ2-7; D may be TRBD2 (5 bases). This CDR3 is 16 amino acids long. Germline-derived CDR1 and CDR2 are WSHSY and SAAADI. V was clipped by 3 bases and J by 2 bases, with 17 bases between them. CDR3 region: CASSDQSGLLAYEQYF. In nucleotides, the CDR3 is TGCGCCAGCAGTGATCAATCGGGGTTATTGGCCTACGAGCAGTACTTC.

V and J are TRBV6-1 and TRBJ2-2, with 8 bases fitting TRBD2. The J segment lost 6 bases and the V segment lost 5 bases, leaving 2 bases of the junction unmatched. The V gene's germline CDR1 is MNHNS and CDR2 SASEGT. The CDR3 consists of 13 residues. This CDR3 is CASSTGLAGELFF. CDR3 nucleotide sequence: TGTGCCAGCAGTACGGGACTAGCCGGGGAGCTGTTTTTT.

This clonotype occurred many times. This chain uses TRBV24-1 with TRBJ1-5, with D possibly TRBD1 on 5 matching bases. The CDR3 totals 14 residues. V gave up 4 bases and J gave up 0 bases, with 6 bases separating them. Germline V gives CDR1 KGHDR, CDR2 SFDVKD. The CDR3 region has the DNA TGTGCCACCAGTGACGGGGGTAGCAATCAGCCCCAGCATTTT. Translating gives CATSDGGSNQPQHF.

V gene TRBV6-1 combines with J gene TRBJ1-1; D might be TRBD1 (5 bases). This CDR3 is 17 amino acids long. Trimming left V 7 bases short and J 1 base short, with 22 bases between. CDR1 is MNHNS, CDR2 SASEGT, per germline. CDR3 residues: CASIRGVGTDTNTEAFF. DNA for the CDR3: TGTGCCAGCATCAGAGGGGTAGGGACGGACACGAACACTGAAGCTTTCTTT.

This clonotype was observed at least ten times. The chain links TRBV6-2 or TRBV6-3 to TRBJ2-5; no firm D call. The V end lost 2 bases, the J end lost 4 bases, and 11 bases lay between the germline ends. This CDR3 has 14 amino acids. From germline, CDR1 is MNHEY and CDR2 SVGEGT. CDR3: CASSYLAPPETQYF. CDR3 bases: TGTGCCAGCAGTTACCTCGCCCCCCCAGAGACCCAGTACTTC.

The table lists this clonotype with many counts. The rearrangement links TRBV5-1 to TRBJ2-7; perhaps TRBD1 as D (7 bases). Trimming cost V 1 base and J 4 bases, with 12 bases left between them. The V gene's germline CDR1 is SGHRS and CDR2 YFSETQ. The CDR3 runs 14 residues. The CDR3 DNA is TGCGCCAGCAGCTTGACCCAGGGGGGATACGAGCAGTACTTC. Encoded protein: CASSLTQGGYEQYF.

The table lists this clonotype with many counts. The chain uses TRBV18 and TRBJ1-4; 8 bases are a match to TRBD1. With 6 bases clipped from V and 8 bases from J, the junction kept 8 bases outside the gene matches. CDR3 length equals 14 residues. The germline CDR1 and CDR2 sequences are KGHSH and LQKENI. The chain's CDR3 is CASSPDRGQEKLFF. CDR3 DNA sequence: TGTGCCAGCTCTCCAGACAGGGGCCAAGAAAAACTGTTTTTT.

V and J are TRBV3-1 and TRBJ1-1, with a tentative D call TRBD1 (6 bases). There are 15 residues in the CDR3. The V end lost 6 bases, the J end lost 0 bases, and 14 bases lay between the germline ends. Germline assignment: CDR1 LGHDT and CDR2 YNNKEL (reference sequence). The CDR3 sequence: CASRPPGQVNTEAFF. DNA of the CDR3: TGTGCCAGCAGGCCCCCGGGACAAGTGAACACTGAAGCTTTCTTT. The variable domain in full, with the rest retrieved from reference TRBV3-1 and TRBJ1-1, is DTAVSQTPKYLVTQMGNDKSIKCEQNLGHDTMYWYKQDSKKFLKIMFSYNNKELIINETVPNRFSPKSPDKAHLNLHINSLELGDSAVYFCASRPPGQVNTEAFFGQGTRLTVV.

This clonotype was seen once. The chain carries TRBV6-1 and TRBJ2-5, with D perhaps given as TRBD1 or TRBD2 (7 bases each). Trimming left V 6 bases short and J 5 bases short, with 13 bases between. The CDR3 sequence is 13 residues long. Germline assignment: CDR1 MNHNS and CDR2 SASEGT. CDR3 in amino acids: CASRAGQRETQYF. The CDR3, as DNA: TGTGCCAGCAGAGCGGGACAGCGCGAGACCCAGTACTTC.

Many counts were recorded for this clonotype. This chain connects TRBV7-8 to TRBJ2-7; D gene uncertain. The CDR3 has 15 residues. CDR1 is SGHVS, CDR2 FQNEAQ, per germline. Trimming shortened V by 1 base and J by 0 bases, and 10 bases separated the two germline ends. The CDR3: CASSLDGRSSYEQYF. CDR3 nucleotides: TGTGCCAGCAGCTTAGATGGCAGAAGCTCCTACGAGCAGTACTTC. The variable domain in full, completed from reference TRBV7-8 and TRBJ2-7, reads GAGVSQSPRYKVAKRGQDVALRCDPISGHVSLFWYQQALGQGPEFLTYFQNEAQLDKSGLPSDRFFAERPEGSVSTLKIQRTQQEDSAVYLCASSLDGRSSYEQYFGPGTRLTVT.

This clonotype was counted many times. The rearrangement uses TRBV5-1 and TRBJ2-5; D might be TRBD2 (6 bases). The germline V and J ends were trimmed by 1 base and 10 bases, with 11 bases remaining between them. The CDR3 is made up of 12 amino acids. Germline loops: CDR1 SGHRS, CDR2 YFSETQ. The chain's CDR3 is CASSLLARDQYF. As DNA, the CDR3 is TGCGCCAGCAGCTTGCTAGCGAGGGACCAGTACTTC.

This clonotype was picked up a small number of times. The V and J genes are TRBV29-1 and TRBJ2-5; D is possibly TRBD1 (5 bases). The ends were cut back, 5 bases at V and 5 bases at J, with 9 bases in the middle. The CDR3 extends over 11 amino acids. Germline-derived CDR1 and CDR2 are SQVTM and ANQGSEA. CDR3 bases: TGCAGCGTTCAGGGTTATGAGACCCAGTACTTC. Protein: CSVQGYETQYF.

V and J are TRBV7-2 and TRBJ2-3, with a tentative D call TRBD1 (5 bases). The ends were cut back, 4 bases at V and 4 bases at J, with 9 bases in the middle. This CDR3 spans 13 amino acids. The germline V gene has CDR1 SGHTA and CDR2 FQGNSA. In DNA, the CDR3 is TGTGCCAGCAGCTGGAAGACAGCAGATACGCAGTATTTT. Translation: CASSWKTADTQYF.

This clonotype was detected many times. The gene calls are TRBV7-9 and TRBJ2-5; D gene unclear. V lost 2 bases to trimming and J lost 1 base, with 5 bases between them. Per germline, CDR1 SEHNR and CDR2 FQNEAQ (reference sequence). The CDR3 sequence is 13 residues long. Written as DNA, the CDR3 is TGTGCCAGCAGCTTAAATTTCCAAGAGACCCAGTACTTC. This sequence encodes CASSLNFQETQYF.

To note about this clonotype: The junction does not match germline at one end; this may be a read error. The genes are TRBV6-1 and TRBJ2-7; D unresolved. The germline V gene encodes CDR1 MNHNS and CDR2 SASEGT. This CDR3 has 14 residues. The chain's CDR3 is CASSDHDTSYGQYF. The CDR3 DNA reads TGTGCCAGCAGTGACCACGACACCTCCTACGGGCAGTACTTC.

This clonotype occurred a few times. This chain uses TRBV6-1 with TRBJ2-3, with TRBD2 matching 10 bases. Germline V gene sequence: CDR1 MNHNS, CDR2 SASEGT. With 8 bases clipped from V and 1 base from J, the junction kept 9 bases outside the gene matches. The CDR3 has 16 residues. The DNA for the CDR3 is TGTGCCAGCGGGACTAGCGCGTTCGGGGGCACAGATACGCAGTATTTT. This sequence encodes CASGTSAFGGTDTQYF.